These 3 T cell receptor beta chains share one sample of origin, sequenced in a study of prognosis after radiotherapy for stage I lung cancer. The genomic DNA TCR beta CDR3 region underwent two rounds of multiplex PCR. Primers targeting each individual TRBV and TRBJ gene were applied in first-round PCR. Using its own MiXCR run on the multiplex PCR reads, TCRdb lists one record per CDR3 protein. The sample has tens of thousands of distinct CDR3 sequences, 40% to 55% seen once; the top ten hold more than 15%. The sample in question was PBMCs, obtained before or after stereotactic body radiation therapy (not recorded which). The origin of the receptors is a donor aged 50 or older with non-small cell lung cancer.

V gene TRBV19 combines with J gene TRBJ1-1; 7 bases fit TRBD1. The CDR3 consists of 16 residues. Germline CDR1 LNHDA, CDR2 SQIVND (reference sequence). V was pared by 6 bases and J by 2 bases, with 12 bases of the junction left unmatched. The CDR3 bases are TGTGCCAGTAGCCTCTATGGGGACAGCATAAACACTGAAGCTTTCTTT. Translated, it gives CASSLYGDSINTEAFF.

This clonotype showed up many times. CDR3 sequence: CAWSGRGNEQFF. The CDR3 DNA follows: TGTGCCTGGAGTGGTCGGGGGAATGAGCAGTTCTTC. The V call is TRBV30, the J call TRBJ2-1; D perhaps matches TRBD2 (6 bases). The CDR3 extends over 12 amino acids. Trimming cost V 1 base and J 7 bases, with 8 bases left between them. CDR1 is GTSNPN and CDR2 is SVGIG in the germline V gene (reference sequence).

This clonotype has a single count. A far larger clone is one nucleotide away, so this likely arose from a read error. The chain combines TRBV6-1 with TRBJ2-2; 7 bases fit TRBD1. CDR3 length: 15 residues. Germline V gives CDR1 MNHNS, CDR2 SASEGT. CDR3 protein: CASSSIGGWTGEPFF. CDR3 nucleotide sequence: TGTGCCAGCAGTTCCATAGGGGGCTGGACCGGGGAGCCGTTTTTT.